This TCR beta chain was retrieved from a study of T cells in Graves' hyperthyroidism and ophthalmopathy. There were TCR beta CDR3 regions amplified from RNA transcripts. The HTBI primer set drove a first-round RT-PCR of the TCR CDR3. TCRdb re-called the multiplex PCR reads through MiXCR, storing one row per CDR3 protein. This sample has 80,000 to 100,000 distinct CDR3 sequences, with roughly 40% found just once. Looked up from germline, CDR1 is DFQATT and CDR2 is SNEGSKA (reference sequence). The CDR3 has 13 amino acids. The ends lost 1 base at V and 9 bases at J; junction bases unmatched: 5. V usage is TRBV20-1 and J usage is TRBJ2-2; 7 nucleotides agree with TRBD2. The specimen sequenced was peripheral blood or thyroid tissue (not recorded which). The receptor was derived from a woman younger than 45 with Graves' hyperthyroidism. This chain's CDR3 is CSARGLSGRELFF. CDR3 DNA sequence: TGCAGTGCTAGAGGTCTGAGCGGGAGGGAGCTGTTTTTT.